A selection of T cell receptor beta chains follows, all from one sample in a study of identical twins. TCRdb fed the 5' RACE reads into MiXCR, producing one record per CDR3 protein. The table includes 1.5 million to 2 million distinct CDR3 sequences, less than 35% detected once. Sequences were obtained from cord blood. The receptors come from a newborn girl in good health. Both conserved end residues are part of each CDR3. Fields, in order: V gene, J gene, D gene, clone size, CDR3 protein, CDR3 DNA. The D gene is left open where the match is weak. Some rows have no size entry. The others give once, few or many, or a class for an expanded clone.

V gene: TRBV20-1
J gene: TRBJ2-1
D gene: -
clone size: -
CDR3 protein: CSASRRNEQFF
CDR3 DNA: TGCAGTGCTAGTAGGCGCAATGAGCAGTTCTTC

V gene: TRBV20-1
J gene: TRBJ2-1
D gene: -
clone size: -
CDR3 protein: CSAPLSYNEQFF
CDR3 DNA: TGCAGTGCCCCCCTTTCCTACAATGAGCAGTTCTTC

V gene: TRBV5-1
J gene: TRBJ2-3
D gene: TRBD1
clone size: -
CDR3 protein: CASSFGTGTYFQYF
CDR3 DNA: TGCGCCAGCAGCTTTGGGACAGGGACATATTTTCAGTATTTT

V gene: TRBV20-1
J gene: TRBJ2-7
D gene: TRBD2
clone size: few
CDR3 protein: CSAPSSWIAGVSYEQYF
CDR3 DNA: TGCAGTGCTCCTTCCAGTTGGATAGCGGGAGTGTCCTACGAGCAGTACTTC

V gene: TRBV20-1
J gene: TRBJ2-4
D gene: TRBD2
clone size: -
CDR3 protein: CSARVPSGGLYF
CDR3 DNA: TGCAGTGCTAGAGTCCCTAGCGGGGGACTGTACTTC

V gene: TRBV7-9
J gene: TRBJ1-2
D gene: -
clone size: few
CDR3 protein: CASSLPRAGGNYGYTF
CDR3 DNA: TGTGCCAGCAGCTTACCTAGGGCCGGCGGAAACTATGGCTACACCTTC

V gene: TRBV20-1
J gene: TRBJ2-1
D gene: TRBD2
clone size: -
CDR3 protein: CSATLPGLADNEQFF
CDR3 DNA: TGCAGTGCTACCTTACCGGGACTAGCGGACAATGAGCAGTTCTTC

V gene: TRBV29-1
J gene: TRBJ2-3
D gene: -
clone size: -
CDR3 protein: CSVDRGSETDTQYF
CDR3 DNA: TGCAGCGTTGACAGGGGAAGCGAAACGGATACGCAGTATTTT

V gene: TRBV4-1
J gene: TRBJ2-3
D gene: -
clone size: once
CDR3 protein: CASGRSWGARTDTQYF
CDR3 DNA: TGCGCCAGCGGGAGATCGTGGGGGGCCCGCACAGATACGCAGTATTTT

V gene: TRBV19
J gene: TRBJ1-2
D gene: -
clone size: -
CDR3 protein: CASSTRGLAVGYGYTF
CDR3 DNA: TGTGCCAGTAGTACCCGCGGGCTCGCGGTGGGCTATGGCTACACCTTC

V gene: TRBV11-2
J gene: TRBJ1-2
D gene: TRBD1
clone size: few
CDR3 protein: CASSLTPRTGEGYTF
CDR3 DNA: TGTGCCAGCAGCTTAACTCCTCGCACAGGGGAGGGCTACACCTTC

V gene: TRBV20-1
J gene: TRBJ1-5
D gene: -
clone size: few
CDR3 protein: CSAPPGRGNQPQHF
CDR3 DNA: TGCAGTGCCCCCCCCGGGAGGGGCAATCAGCCCCAGCATTTT

V gene: TRBV20-1
J gene: TRBJ2-1
D gene: TRBD2
clone size: -
CDR3 protein: CSASELAGGRNEQFF
CDR3 DNA: TGCAGTGCTAGTGAACTAGCGGGAGGGCGCAATGAGCAGTTCTTC

V gene: TRBV7-2
J gene: TRBJ2-5
D gene: -
clone size: -
CDR3 protein: CASSLVPRSSPGETQYF
CDR3 DNA: TGTGCCAGCAGCTTAGTTCCGCGTTCCTCTCCGGGGGAGACCCAGTACTTC

V gene: TRBV10-3
J gene: TRBJ1-1
D gene: -
clone size: -
CDR3 protein: CATSRLGNTEAFF
CDR3 DNA: TGTGCCACCAGTCGACTCGGGAACACTGAAGCTTTCTTT

V gene: TRBV6-5
J gene: TRBJ2-1
D gene: -
clone size: few
CDR3 protein: CASSFRGKGYNEQFF
CDR3 DNA: TGTGCCAGCAGTTTTCGAGGGAAAGGCTACAATGAGCAGTTCTTC

V gene: TRBV20-1
J gene: TRBJ1-2
D gene: TRBD1
clone size: -
CDR3 protein: CSVPNRGATGYTF
CDR3 DNA: TGCAGTGTTCCCAACAGGGGGGCGACTGGCTACACCTTC

V gene: TRBV20-1
J gene: TRBJ1-5
D gene: TRBD1
clone size: -
CDR3 protein: CSARAGTGMQPQHF
CDR3 DNA: TGCAGTGCTAGGGCGGGGACAGGGATGCAGCCCCAGCATTTT

V gene: TRBV6-1
J gene: TRBJ2-7
D gene: -
clone size: many
CDR3 protein: CASSEALPYEQYF
CDR3 DNA: TGTGCCAGCAGTGAAGCGCTTCCCTACGAGCAGTACTTC

V gene: TRBV7-2
J gene: TRBJ2-3
D gene: -
clone size: -
CDR3 protein: CASSSMAGVITDTQYF
CDR3 DNA: TGTGCCAGCAGCTCTATGGCTGGGGTTATCACAGATACGCAGTATTTT

V gene: TRBV28
J gene: TRBJ1-1
D gene: -
clone size: once
CDR3 protein: CASTLGGGGRVTEAFF
CDR3 DNA: TGTGCCAGCACTCTGGGGGGGGGAGGTCGTGTCACTGAAGCTTTCTTT

V gene: TRBV6-1
J gene: TRBJ1-5
D gene: -
clone size: few
CDR3 protein: CASSPLGTRSYSNQPQHF
CDR3 DNA: TGTGCCAGCAGTCCGCTGGGGACACGATCTTATAGCAATCAGCCCCAGCATTTT

V gene: TRBV5-1
J gene: TRBJ2-5
D gene: -
clone size: -
CDR3 protein: CVSSFRKETQYF
CDR3 DNA: TGCGTCAGCAGCTTCAGAAAAGAGACCCAGTACTTC

V gene: TRBV27
J gene: TRBJ2-7
D gene: TRBD2
clone size: few
CDR3 protein: CASSLYPSGSYEQYF
CDR3 DNA: TGTGCCAGCAGTTTGTATCCTAGCGGGAGCTACGAGCAGTACTTC

V gene: TRBV12-3/TRBV12-4
J gene: TRBJ1-1
D gene: TRBD1
clone size: few
CDR3 protein: CASSTGQTTEAFF
CDR3 DNA: TGTGCCAGCAGTACGGGACAGACCACTGAAGCTTTCTTT

V gene: TRBV2
J gene: TRBJ2-3
D gene: TRBD2
clone size: -
CDR3 protein: CASSVRGRAGADTQYF
CDR3 DNA: TGTGCCAGCAGTGTCCGGGGGAGGGCCGGAGCAGATACGCAGTATTTT

V gene: TRBV18
J gene: TRBJ2-7
D gene: -
clone size: -
CDR3 protein: CASSLSGARSAYEQYF
CDR3 DNA: TGTGCCAGCTCCCTAAGTGGGGCTAGGTCAGCCTACGAGCAGTACTTC

V gene: TRBV6-6
J gene: TRBJ2-5
D gene: -
clone size: few
CDR3 protein: CASSKGLGTQETQYF
CDR3 DNA: TGTGCCAGCAGTAAGGGCCTAGGGACACAAGAGACCCAGTACTTC